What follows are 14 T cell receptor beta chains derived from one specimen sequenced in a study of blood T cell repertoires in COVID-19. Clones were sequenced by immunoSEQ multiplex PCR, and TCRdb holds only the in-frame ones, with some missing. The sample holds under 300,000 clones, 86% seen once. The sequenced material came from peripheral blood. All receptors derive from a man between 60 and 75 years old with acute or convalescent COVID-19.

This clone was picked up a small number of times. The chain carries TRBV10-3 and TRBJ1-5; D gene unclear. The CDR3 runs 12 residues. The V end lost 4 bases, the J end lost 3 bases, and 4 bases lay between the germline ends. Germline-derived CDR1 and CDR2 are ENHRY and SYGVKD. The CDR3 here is CAISASNQPQHF. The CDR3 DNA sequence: TGTGCCATCAGTGCCTCCAATCAGCCCCAGCATTTT.

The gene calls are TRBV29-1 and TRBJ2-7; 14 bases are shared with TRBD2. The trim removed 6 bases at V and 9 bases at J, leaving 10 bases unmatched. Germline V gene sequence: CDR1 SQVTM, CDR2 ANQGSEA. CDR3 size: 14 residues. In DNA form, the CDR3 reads TGCAGCGTCCCGGCCGGGACTAGCGGGAGCCGGCAGTACTTC. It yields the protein CSVPAGTSGSRQYF.

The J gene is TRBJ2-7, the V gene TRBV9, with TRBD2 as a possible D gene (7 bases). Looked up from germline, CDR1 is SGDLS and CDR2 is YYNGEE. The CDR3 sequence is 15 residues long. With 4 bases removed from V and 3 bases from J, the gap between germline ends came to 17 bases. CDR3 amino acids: CASSLRGGGSYEQYF. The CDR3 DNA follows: TGTGCCAGCAGCCTCCGCGGGGGCGGGAGCTACGAGCAGTACTTC.

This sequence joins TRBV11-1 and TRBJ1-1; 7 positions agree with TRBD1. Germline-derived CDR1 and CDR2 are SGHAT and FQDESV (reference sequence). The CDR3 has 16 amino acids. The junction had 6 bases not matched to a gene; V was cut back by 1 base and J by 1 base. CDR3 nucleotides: TGTGCCAGCAGCTTAGAAGGGGGCAGACCGAACACTGAAGCTTTCTTT. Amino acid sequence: CASSLEGGRPNTEAFF.

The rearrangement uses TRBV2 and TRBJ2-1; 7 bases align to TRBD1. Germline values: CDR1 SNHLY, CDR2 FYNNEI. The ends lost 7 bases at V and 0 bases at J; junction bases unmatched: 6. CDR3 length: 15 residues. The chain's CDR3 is CASIGQASSYNEQFF. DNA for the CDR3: TGTGCCAGCATTGGACAGGCGAGCTCCTACAATGAGCAGTTCTTC.

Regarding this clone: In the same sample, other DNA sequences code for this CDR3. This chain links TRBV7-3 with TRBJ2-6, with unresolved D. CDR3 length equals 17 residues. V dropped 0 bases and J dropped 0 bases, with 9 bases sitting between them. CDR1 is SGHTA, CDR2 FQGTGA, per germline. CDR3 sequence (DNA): TGTGCCAGCAGCTTAACCGGGTCTTACTCTGGGGCCAACGTCCTGACTTTC. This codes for CASSLTGSYSGANVLTF. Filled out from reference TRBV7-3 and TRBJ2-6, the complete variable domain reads GAGVSQTPSNKVTEKGKYVELRCDPISGHTALYWYRQSLGQGPEFLIYFQGTGAADDSGLPNDRFFAVRPEGSVSTLKIQRTERGDSAVYLCASSLTGSYSGANVLTFGAGSRLTVL.

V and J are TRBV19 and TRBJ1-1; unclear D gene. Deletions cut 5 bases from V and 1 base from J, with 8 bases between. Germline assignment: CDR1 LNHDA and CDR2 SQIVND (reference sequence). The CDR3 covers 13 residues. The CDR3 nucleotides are TGTGCCAGTAGTTCCCAGTCGAACACTGAAGCTTTCTTT. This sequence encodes CASSSQSNTEAFF.

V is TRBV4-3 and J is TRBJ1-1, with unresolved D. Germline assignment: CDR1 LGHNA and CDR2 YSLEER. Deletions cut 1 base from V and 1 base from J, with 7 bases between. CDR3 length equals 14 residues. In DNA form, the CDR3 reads TGCGCCAGCAGCCAAGGCAGATGGAACACTGAAGCTTTCTTT. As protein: CASSQGRWNTEAFF.

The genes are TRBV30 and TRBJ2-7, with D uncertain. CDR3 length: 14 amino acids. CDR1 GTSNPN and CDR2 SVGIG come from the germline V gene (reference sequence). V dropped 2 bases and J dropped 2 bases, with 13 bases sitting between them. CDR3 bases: TGTGCCTGGAGTCTCAAAACGGTGACCTACGAGCAGTACTTC. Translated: CAWSLKTVTYEQYF.

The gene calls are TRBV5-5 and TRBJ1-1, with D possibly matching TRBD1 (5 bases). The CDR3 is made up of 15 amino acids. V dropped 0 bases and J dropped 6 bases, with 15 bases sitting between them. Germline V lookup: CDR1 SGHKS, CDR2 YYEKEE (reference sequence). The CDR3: CASSLVGGSFPEAFF. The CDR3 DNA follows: TGTGCCAGCAGCTTGGTGGGGGGTAGTTTCCCTGAAGCTTTCTTT.

The DNA for the CDR3 is TGTGCCAGCAGCTTGGGCAGGGGGCTCGATCAGCCCCAGCATTTT. This sequence encodes CASSLGRGLDQPQHF. The chain has TRBV7-9 and TRBJ1-5; 8 nucleotides align to TRBD1. This CDR3 has 15 amino acids. Germline CDR1 is SEHNR and CDR2 is FQNEAQ (reference sequence). The V gene end was trimmed by 3 bases and the J gene end by 5 bases; junction bases not matched to a gene: 6.

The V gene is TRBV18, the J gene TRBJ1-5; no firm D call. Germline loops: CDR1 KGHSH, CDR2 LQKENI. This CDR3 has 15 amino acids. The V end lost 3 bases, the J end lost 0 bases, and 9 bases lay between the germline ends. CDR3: CASSPPQYSNQPQHF. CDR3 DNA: TGTGCCAGCTCACCCCCGCAGTATAGCAATCAGCCCCAGCATTTT.

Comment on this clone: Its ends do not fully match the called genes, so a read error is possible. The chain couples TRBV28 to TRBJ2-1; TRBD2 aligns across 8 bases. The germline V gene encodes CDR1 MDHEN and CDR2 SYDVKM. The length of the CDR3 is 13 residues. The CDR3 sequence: CASSSHRQAGGLF. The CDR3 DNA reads TGTGCCAGCAGTTCCCATCGACAGGCGGGGGGACTCTTC.

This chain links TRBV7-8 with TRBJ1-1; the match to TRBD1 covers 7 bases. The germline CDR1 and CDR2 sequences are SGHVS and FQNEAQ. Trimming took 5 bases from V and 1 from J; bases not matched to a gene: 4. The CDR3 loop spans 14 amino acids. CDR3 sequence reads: CASSPQGRNTEAFF. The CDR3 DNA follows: TGTGCCAGCAGCCCACAGGGGAGGAACACTGAAGCTTTCTTT.